This T cell receptor beta chain was sequenced during a study of CD8 T cell repertoires and HIV-1 epitope variants. Study results and caveats: Only beta chains were identified, marking proliferation to antigen, not function. About ten TCR beta clonotypes were antigen-specific, more than 5 apparently recognizing autologous or escape variants.

On this clone itself: No antigen is known for it.

CDR1 SQVTM and CDR2 ANQGSEA come from the germline V gene. The CDR3 sequence is 18 residues long. V shed 6 bases, J shed 0 bases, and the junction held 13 bases outside the gene matches. TCR beta CDR3 was sequenced at survey depth on immunoSEQ. The table came from immunoSEQ multiplex PCR; TCRdb's copy has only in-frame clones and leaves some out. The table lists 4,700 or so clones, approximately 70% of them singletons, with approximately 40% in the top ten. V and J are TRBV29-1 and TRBJ1-6, with 8 bases matching TRBD1. The sequence was obtained from a male donor with HIV. Material for sequencing was cultured CD8+ T cells derived from PBMCs. The DNA for the CDR3 is TGCAGCGTACGGACAGGGTGCTTTTCATGCTCCTATAATTCACCCCTCCACTTT. Translation gives CSVRTGCFSCSYNSPLHF.